This TCR beta chain was found in a study of T cell responses to AZD1222 COVID-19 vaccine. Overall study findings and caveats: Repertoires were obtained solely post-peak T cell response. CD4 TCRs linked to vaccination spanned spike, dominating at 160-218 and 743-854. Close to half of spike-specific TCRs reportedly recognize unmutated variant regions. Donors in the cohort were predominantly white British and more often female, and clonal diversity was possibly underestimated.

Produced via immunoSEQ multiplex PCR; TCRdb's table is partial and in-frame only. Seen here are about 170,000 clones, 80% to 95% observed once, and the top ten hold 1.6%. With regard to this clone: The antigen is unknown.

CDR1 SNHLY and CDR2 FYNNEI come from the germline V gene. The V end lost 3 bases, the J end lost 7 bases, and 6 bases lay between the germline ends. This CDR3 has 12 residues. Sequencing used peripheral blood, obtained on day 0 of AZD1222 vaccination. The rearrangement links TRBV2 to TRBJ1-4; the D gene is possibly TRBD1 (6 bases). This TCR was recovered from an adult in good health. CDR3 nucleotide sequence: TGTGCCAGCAGTGACAGGGGTGAAAAACTGTTTTTT. Protein sequence: CASSDRGEKLFF.